The rows below give T cell receptor beta chains drawn from one sample of a study of cytomegalovirus exposure and HLA in healthy donors. TCRdb's table, derived via immunoSEQ multiplex PCR, lists solely in-frame clones and lacks some. Of about 87,000 clones detected, over 65% appear once; the ten largest clones hold about 22%. Specimen: PBMCs. The origin of the receptors is a man younger than 45 in good health and CMV-seropositive. Both conserved end residues are part of each CDR3. Each record gives: CDR3 length, V gene, J gene, CDR3 protein.

CDR3 length: 12
V gene: TRBV19
J gene: TRBJ1-5
CDR3 protein: CASSSGNQPQHF

CDR3 length: 14
V gene: TRBV29-1
J gene: TRBJ2-3
CDR3 protein: CSFKTPAGVNTQYF

CDR3 length: 13
V gene: TRBV6-1
J gene: TRBJ2-7
CDR3 protein: CASSGQFTYEQYF

CDR3 length: 18
V gene: TRBV7-8
J gene: TRBJ2-1
CDR3 protein: CASSSSGTTPLRGNEQFF

CDR3 length: 16
V gene: TRBV5-6
J gene: TRBJ1-4
CDR3 protein: CASSFLQGASNEKLFF

CDR3 length: 14
V gene: TRBV5-1
J gene: TRBJ2-7
CDR3 protein: CASSLEMGAYEQYF

CDR3 length: 15
V gene: TRBV5-8
J gene: TRBJ1-4
CDR3 protein: CASSLAGLSNEKLFF

CDR3 length: 14
V gene: TRBV5-1
J gene: TRBJ2-7
CDR3 protein: CASSLGTASYEQYF

CDR3 length: 16
V gene: TRBV6-6
J gene: TRBJ2-5
CDR3 protein: CASSQRTSGAGETQYF

CDR3 length: 14
V gene: TRBV21-1
J gene: TRBJ1-1
CDR3 protein: CASSKSGRNTEAFF

CDR3 length: 14
V gene: TRBV5-6
J gene: TRBJ1-4
CDR3 protein: CASSPGLTNEKLFF

CDR3 length: 13
V gene: TRBV2
J gene: TRBJ2-5
CDR3 protein: CASGPGGGKTQYF

CDR3 length: 16
V gene: TRBV11-2
J gene: TRBJ1-4
CDR3 protein: CASSFLNRGVGEKLFF

CDR3 length: 13
V gene: TRBV2
J gene: TRBJ1-2
CDR3 protein: CASNLRQGIGYTF

CDR3 length: 19
V gene: TRBV7-6
J gene: TRBJ2-3
CDR3 protein: CASSFSPRVRGVSTDTQYF

CDR3 length: 17
V gene: TRBV5-1
J gene: TRBJ1-6
CDR3 protein: CASSYGQDDNLNSPLHF

CDR3 length: 15
V gene: TRBV4-3
J gene: TRBJ2-3
CDR3 protein: CASSPSSPGTDTQYF